This T cell receptor (beta chain) was retrieved from a study of cytomegalovirus exposure and HLA in healthy donors. Study results and limitations: Within an earlier analysis, most TCR beta V segments proved productive either about 87% or about 30% of the time. The authors enumerated over 150 TCR beta chains as linked to cytomegalovirus.

This clone appeared once. The antigen is not known. The junction and the germline gene differ at one end; a read error may be behind it. The PCR contained 60 Vbeta and 13 Jbeta primers. How the authors handled the data: Later, 65 million to 85 million unique TCR beta chains were counted in an analysis, and some 9.9 million of them were shared. Some clones are missing from TCRdb's copy, which holds only in-frame ones; the method was immunoSEQ multiplex PCR. That table furnishes V, J and clone size, whereas the DNA furnished D and trimming. Among roughly 290,000 clones listed, about 87% were seen once. The CDR3 has 16 amino acids. Per germline, CDR1 SEHNR and CDR2 FQNEAQ (reference sequence).

The receptor's source is a woman aged 18-35 years in good health and CMV-seronegative. The specimen was PBMCs. The rearrangement uses TRBV7-9 and TRBJ2-5; the match to TRBD1 covers 8 bases. The J call is doubtful: the DNA matches TRBJ2-7 better. CDR3 loop: CASSLARDRFETEQYF. CDR3 bases: TGTGCCAGCAGCCTAGCCCGGGACAGGTTTGAGACCGAGCAGTACTTC.